The clone carrying this T cell receptor beta chain turned up a few times. This sample is drawn from a study of blood T cell repertoires in COVID-19. Study in general: Samples came from the United States, Italy and Spain, spanning acute and convalescent COVID-19. PBMCs, B-cell-depleted T cells, or T cells were the source of the cDNA or gDNA that made up the material.

Germline V gives CDR1 MNHEY, CDR2 SVGAGI. Trimming cost V 6 bases and J 5 bases, with 14 bases left between them. CDR3 size: 15 residues. In the authors' workflow: It was from reference gene primer amplification that nucleated cell counts were estimated. Here immunoSEQ multiplex PCR was the method, and the copy in TCRdb shows in-frame clones only, minus some. The DNA gave D and trimming, while V, J and clone size come from that table. This sample has about 240,000 clones, with roughly 80% found just once. Sequencing was done on a sample of peripheral blood. The TCR sequence derives from a woman younger than 30 with acute or convalescent COVID-19. The gene calls are TRBV6-5 and TRBJ1-6, with D maybe TRBD1 (6 bases). The CDR3 nucleotides are TGTGCCAGCAGACAGGCCAGGGGTAATAATTCACCCCTCCACTTT. This gives the protein CASRQARGNNSPLHF.